This T cell receptor beta chain is drawn from a study of blood T cell repertoires in COVID-19 (TCRdb year 2020). In terms of the full investigation: The collaborator samples originated in the United States, Italy and Spain and spanned the acute and convalescent phases of COVID-19. HLA class I and class II types, where available, came from metadata supplied by the sample provider rather than from assay-based typing. The prospective study material was composed of cDNA or gDNA derived from T cells, B-cell-depleted T cells, or PBMCs. The sample metadata nearly always contained a de-identified subject ID, COVID-19 status, age in years and sex. The dataset comprised deeply sampled blood TCRbeta repertoires from subjects exposed to, actively infected with, or recovered from COVID-19. The repertoires were made available in a free public database intended to serve as a resource for research on the immune response to SARS-CoV-2. The samples were drawn from the first 160 participants of the ongoing ImmuneRACE study and from about 1,200 subjects provided by 6 global collaborators. Results the study describes overall, beyond this receptor: How much clinical and demographic metadata was included differed by source and by participant, and the metadata was provided uncurated.

The immunoSEQ Assay, a bias-controlled multiplex PCR, was used to amplify TCRbeta CDR3 regions from genomic DNA. The source study handled its data this way. The number of nucleated cells in each sample was estimated from the amplification of reference gene primers within the assay. Sequence reads were collapsed and filtered to measure the absolute abundance of every unique TCRbeta CDR3 rearrangement. For each sample, productive Simpson clonality was calculated by taking the square root of Simpson's diversity index across productive rearrangements. The immuneACCESS repertoire file appears here via TCRdb, limited to in-frame rearrangements. These files lack a portion of the clones; in checked studies, under half of the deficit traces to unresolved V genes, and the cause of the others is not known. That table is the source of V, J and clone size, and D and trimming were worked out from the DNA. The sample table records roughly 150,000 clones; 70% to 90% of these occur just once. The ten most abundant clones make up around 5% of the sample.

Whole blood was collected in K2EDTA tubes by collaborating institutions according to the institutions' own protocols. For TCRbeta analysis, collaborators shipped samples as frozen whole blood, isolated PBMCs, or DNA extracted from either of those sample types. For this clone: Its binding antigen is unknown. The record has no base qualities; no much larger clone is one base away.

Reading the germline V gene gives CDR1 LGHNA and CDR2 YSLEER. Ends trimmed: V by 1 base, J by 4 bases; bases unmatched to a gene: 6. The cysteine opens and the phenylalanine closes a CDR3 of 15 amino acids. Only the CDR3 part of the read is kept: 45 bases, read in frame from the first base. The sequenced sample was peripheral blood. This receptor chain uses TRBV4-3 and TRBJ2-7, and 8 bases in between align with TRBD1. The TCR comes from a human donor in a cohort sampled during active COVID-19. DNA sequence: TGCGCCAGCAGCCAAGGTCGGGACAGGAATTACGAGCAGTACTTC. This codes for CASSQGRDRNYEQYF.